This TCR beta chain is from a study of cytomegalovirus exposure and HLA in healthy donors. Looking at the study overall: Roughly 80% of roughly 400 genotyped donors fell in the Caucasian-associated ancestry cluster.

Regarding the study as a whole: Based on reports, TCR beta sequences accurately predicted HLA-A and HLA-B alleles for most subjects.

Primers for the PCR totalled 60 Vbeta and 13 Jbeta. The repertoire was sequenced with immunoSEQ multiplex PCR; TCRdb's copy has only in-frame clones and lacks some. Of more than 150,000 clones listed, approximately 80% are singletons. A remark on this clone: Its antigen is not identified.

The CDR3 sequence is 15 residues long. V dropped 3 bases and J dropped 5; count of bases not matched to a gene: 5. Germline V CDR1 and CDR2: SEHNR, FQNEAQ (reference sequence). Each donor was healthy, and each was a bone marrow donor. The sample taken for sequencing was PBMCs. This rearrangement joins TRBV7-9 to TRBJ2-5; 11 positions match TRBD2. The TCR was taken from a girl between 10 and 17 years old in good health and CMV-seropositive. This CDR3 reads CASSFPTSGIETQYF. Written as DNA, the CDR3 is TGTGCCAGCAGCTTTCCGACTAGCGGGATTGAGACCCAGTACTTC.